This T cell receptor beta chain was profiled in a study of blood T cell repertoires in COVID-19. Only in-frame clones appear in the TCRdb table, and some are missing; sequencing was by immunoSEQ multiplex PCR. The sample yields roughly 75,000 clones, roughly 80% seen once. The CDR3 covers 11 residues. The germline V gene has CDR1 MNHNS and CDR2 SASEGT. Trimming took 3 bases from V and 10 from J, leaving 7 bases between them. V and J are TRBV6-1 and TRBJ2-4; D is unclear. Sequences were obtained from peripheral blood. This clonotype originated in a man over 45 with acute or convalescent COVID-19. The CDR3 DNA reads TGTGCCAGCAGTGACGAGTTTATTCAGTACTTC. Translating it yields CASSDEFIQYF.